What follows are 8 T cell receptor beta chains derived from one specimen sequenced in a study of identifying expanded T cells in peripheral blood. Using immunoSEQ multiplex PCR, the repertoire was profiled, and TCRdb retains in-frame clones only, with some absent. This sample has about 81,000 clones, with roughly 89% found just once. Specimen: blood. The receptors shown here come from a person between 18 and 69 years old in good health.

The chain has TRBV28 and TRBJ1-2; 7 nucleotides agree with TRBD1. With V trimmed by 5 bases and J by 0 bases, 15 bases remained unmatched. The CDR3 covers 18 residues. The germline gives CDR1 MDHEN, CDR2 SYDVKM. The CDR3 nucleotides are TGTGCCAGCAGTCCTCAAATGAGGGGGCGAAGAGCTAACTATGGCTACACCTTC. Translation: CASSPQMRGRRANYGYTF.

Here the CDR3 DNA reads TGTGCCAGTAGTATCCCCCTTAGGGGCGGGAGGGGCAATGAGCAGTTCTTC. This codes for CASSIPLRGGRGNEQFF. The V gene is TRBV19, the J gene TRBJ2-1, with TRBD2 matching over 9 bases. Germline V lookup: CDR1 LNHDA, CDR2 SQIVND (reference sequence). After removal of 3 bases from V and 6 bases from J, the junction contained 12 bases not matched to a gene. The length of the CDR3 is 17 residues. Filled out from reference TRBV19 and TRBJ2-1, the complete variable domain reads DGGITQSPKYLFRKEGQNVTLSCEQNLNHDAMYWYRQDPGQGLRLIYYSQIVNDFQKGDIAEGYSVSREKKESFPLTVTSAQKNPTAFYLCASSIPLRGGRGNEQFFGPGTRLTVL.

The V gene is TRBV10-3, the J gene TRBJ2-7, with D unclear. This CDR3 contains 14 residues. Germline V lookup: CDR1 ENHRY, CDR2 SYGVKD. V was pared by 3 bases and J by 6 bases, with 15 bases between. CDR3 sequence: CAISESASGREQYF. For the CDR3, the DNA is TGTGCCATCAGTGAATCTGCCAGTGGGCGCGAGCAGTACTTC.

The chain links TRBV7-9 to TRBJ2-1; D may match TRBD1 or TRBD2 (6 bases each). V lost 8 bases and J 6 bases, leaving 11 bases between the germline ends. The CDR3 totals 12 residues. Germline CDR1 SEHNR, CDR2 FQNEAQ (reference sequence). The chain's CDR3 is CASSGGGNEQFF. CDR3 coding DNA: TGTGCCAGCTCCGGAGGGGGCAATGAGCAGTTCTTC.

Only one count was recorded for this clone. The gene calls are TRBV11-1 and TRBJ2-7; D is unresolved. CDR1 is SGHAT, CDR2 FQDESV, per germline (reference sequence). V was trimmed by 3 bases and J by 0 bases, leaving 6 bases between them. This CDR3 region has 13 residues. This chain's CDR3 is CASSFESSYEQYF. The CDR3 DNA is TGTGCCAGCAGCTTTGAAAGCTCCTACGAGCAGTACTTC.

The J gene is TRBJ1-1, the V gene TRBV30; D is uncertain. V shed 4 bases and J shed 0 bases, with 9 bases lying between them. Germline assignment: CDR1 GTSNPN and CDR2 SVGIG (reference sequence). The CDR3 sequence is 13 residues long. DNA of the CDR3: TGTGCCTGGAATCTCCTCATGAACACTGAAGCTTTCTTT. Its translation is CAWNLLMNTEAFF.

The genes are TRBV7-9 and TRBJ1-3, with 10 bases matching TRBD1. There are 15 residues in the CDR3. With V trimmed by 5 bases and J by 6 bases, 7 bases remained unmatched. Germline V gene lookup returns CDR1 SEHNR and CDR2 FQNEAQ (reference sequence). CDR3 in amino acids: CASSRDRGLENTIYF. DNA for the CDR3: TGTGCCAGCAGCCGGGACAGGGGATTGGAAAACACCATATATTTT.

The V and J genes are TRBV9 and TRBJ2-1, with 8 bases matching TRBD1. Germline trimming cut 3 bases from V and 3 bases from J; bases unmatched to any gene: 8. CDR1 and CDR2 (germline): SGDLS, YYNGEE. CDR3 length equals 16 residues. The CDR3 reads CASSAETGAGYNEQFF. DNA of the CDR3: TGTGCCAGCAGCGCAGAGACAGGGGCTGGCTACAATGAGCAGTTCTTC. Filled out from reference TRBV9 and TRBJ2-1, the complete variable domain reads DSGVTQTPKHLITATGQRVTLRCSPRSGDLSVYWYQQSLDQGLQFLIQYYNGEERAKGNILERFSAQQFPDLHSELNLSSLELGDSALYFCASSAETGAGYNEQFFGPGTRLTVL.